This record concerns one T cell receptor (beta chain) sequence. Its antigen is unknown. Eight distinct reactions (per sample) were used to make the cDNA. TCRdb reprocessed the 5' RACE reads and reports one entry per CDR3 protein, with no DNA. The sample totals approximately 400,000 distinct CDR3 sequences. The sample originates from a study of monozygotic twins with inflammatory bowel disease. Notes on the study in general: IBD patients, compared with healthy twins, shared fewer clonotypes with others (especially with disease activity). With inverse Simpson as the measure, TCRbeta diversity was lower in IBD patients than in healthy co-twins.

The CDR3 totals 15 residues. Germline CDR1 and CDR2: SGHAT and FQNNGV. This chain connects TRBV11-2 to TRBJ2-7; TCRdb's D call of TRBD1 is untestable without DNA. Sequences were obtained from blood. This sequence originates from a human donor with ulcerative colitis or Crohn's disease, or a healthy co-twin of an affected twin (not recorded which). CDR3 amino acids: CASSHPLGQDRKQYF.